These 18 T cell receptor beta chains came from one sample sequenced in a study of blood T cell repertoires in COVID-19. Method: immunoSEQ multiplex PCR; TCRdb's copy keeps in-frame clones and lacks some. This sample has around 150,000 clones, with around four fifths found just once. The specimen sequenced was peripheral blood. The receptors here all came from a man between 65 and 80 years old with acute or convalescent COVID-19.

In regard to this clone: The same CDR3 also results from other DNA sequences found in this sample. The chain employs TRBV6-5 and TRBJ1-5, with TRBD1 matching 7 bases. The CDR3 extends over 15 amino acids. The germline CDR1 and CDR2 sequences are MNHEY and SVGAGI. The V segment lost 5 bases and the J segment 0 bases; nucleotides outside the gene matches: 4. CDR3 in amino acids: CASSRQGVSNQPQHF. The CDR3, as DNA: TGTGCCAGCAGTCGGCAGGGGGTTAGCAATCAGCCCCAGCATTTT.

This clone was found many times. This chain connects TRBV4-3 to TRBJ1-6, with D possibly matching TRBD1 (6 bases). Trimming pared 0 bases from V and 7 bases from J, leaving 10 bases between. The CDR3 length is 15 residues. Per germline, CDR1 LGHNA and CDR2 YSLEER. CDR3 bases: TGCGCCAGCAGCCAAGAACGGACAGAAAATTCACCCCTCCACTTT. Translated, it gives CASSQERTENSPLHF.

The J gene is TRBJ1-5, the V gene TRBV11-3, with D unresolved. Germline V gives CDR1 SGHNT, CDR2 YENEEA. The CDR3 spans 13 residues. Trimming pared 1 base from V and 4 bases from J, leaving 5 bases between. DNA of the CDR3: TGTGCCAGCAGCTTAGCAGAAAATCAGCCCCAGCATTTT. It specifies CASSLAENQPQHF.

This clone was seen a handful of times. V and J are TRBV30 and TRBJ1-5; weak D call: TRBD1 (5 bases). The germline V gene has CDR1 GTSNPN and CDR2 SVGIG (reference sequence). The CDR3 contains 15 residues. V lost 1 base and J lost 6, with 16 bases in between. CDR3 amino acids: CAWSAQDPFFQPQHF. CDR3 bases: TGTGCCTGGAGTGCACAGGACCCATTCTTTCAGCCCCAGCATTTT.

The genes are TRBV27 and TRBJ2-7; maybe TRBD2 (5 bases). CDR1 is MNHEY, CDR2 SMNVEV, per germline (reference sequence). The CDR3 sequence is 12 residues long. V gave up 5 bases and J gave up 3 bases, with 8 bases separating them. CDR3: CASSPGIYEQYF. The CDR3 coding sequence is TGTGCCAGCAGTCCCGGGATCTACGAGCAGTACTTC.

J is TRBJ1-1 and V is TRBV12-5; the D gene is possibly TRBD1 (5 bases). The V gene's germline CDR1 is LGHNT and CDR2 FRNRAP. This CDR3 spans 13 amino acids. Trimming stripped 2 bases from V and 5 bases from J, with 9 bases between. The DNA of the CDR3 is TGTGCTAGTGGTTTGATCGGGGGGACTGAAGCTTTCTTT. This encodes CASGLIGGTEAFF. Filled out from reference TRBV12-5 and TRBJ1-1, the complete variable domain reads DARVTQTPRHKVTEMGQEVTMRCQPILGHNTVFWYRQTMMQGLELLAYFRNRAPLDDSGMPKDRFSAEMPDATLATLKIQPSEPRDSAVYFCASGLIGGTEAFFGQGTRLTVV.

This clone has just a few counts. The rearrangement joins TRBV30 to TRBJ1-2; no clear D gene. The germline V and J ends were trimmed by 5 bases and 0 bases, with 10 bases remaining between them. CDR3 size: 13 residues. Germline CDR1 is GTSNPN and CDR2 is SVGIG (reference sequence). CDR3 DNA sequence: TGTGCCTGGGGAAAGTCTACTAACTATGGCTACACCTTC. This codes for CAWGKSTNYGYTF. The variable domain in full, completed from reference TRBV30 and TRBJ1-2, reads SQTIHQWPATLVQPVGSPLSLECTVEGTSNPNLYWYRQAAGRGLQLLFYSVGIGQISSEVPQNLSASRPQDRQFILSSKKLLLSDSGFYLCAWGKSTNYGYTFGSGTRLTVV.

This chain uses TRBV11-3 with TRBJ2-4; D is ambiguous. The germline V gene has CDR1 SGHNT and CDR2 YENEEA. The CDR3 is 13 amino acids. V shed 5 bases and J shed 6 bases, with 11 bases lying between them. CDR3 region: CASSPNAGNIQYF. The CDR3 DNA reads TGTGCCAGCAGCCCGAACGCCGGAAACATTCAGTACTTC.

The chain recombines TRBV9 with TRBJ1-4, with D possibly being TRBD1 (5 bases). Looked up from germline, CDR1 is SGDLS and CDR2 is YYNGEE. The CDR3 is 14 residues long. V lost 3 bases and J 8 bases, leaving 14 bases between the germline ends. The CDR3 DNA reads TGTGCCAGCAGCGCCGGGGCCCGGGAGGAAAAACTGTTTTTT. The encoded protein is CASSAGAREEKLFF. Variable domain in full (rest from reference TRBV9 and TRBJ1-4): DSGVTQTPKHLITATGQRVTLRCSPRSGDLSVYWYQQSLDQGLQFLIQYYNGEERAKGNILERFSAQQFPDLHSELNLSSLELGDSALYFCASSAGAREEKLFFGSGTQLSVL.

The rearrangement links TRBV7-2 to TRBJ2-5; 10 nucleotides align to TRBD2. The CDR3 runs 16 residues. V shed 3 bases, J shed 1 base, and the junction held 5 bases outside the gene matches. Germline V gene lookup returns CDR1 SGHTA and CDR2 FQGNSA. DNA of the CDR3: TGTGCCAGCAGCTTCCAGAGCGGGGGGGCCCAAGAGACCCAGTACTTC. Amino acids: CASSFQSGGAQETQYF.

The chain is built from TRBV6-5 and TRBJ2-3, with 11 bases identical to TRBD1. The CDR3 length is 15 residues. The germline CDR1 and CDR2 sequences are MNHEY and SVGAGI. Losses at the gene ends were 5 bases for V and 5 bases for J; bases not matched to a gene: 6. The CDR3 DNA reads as TGTGCCAGCAGTACCGGGACAGGGGGGGGAGATACGCAGTATTTT. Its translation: CASSTGTGGGDTQYF.

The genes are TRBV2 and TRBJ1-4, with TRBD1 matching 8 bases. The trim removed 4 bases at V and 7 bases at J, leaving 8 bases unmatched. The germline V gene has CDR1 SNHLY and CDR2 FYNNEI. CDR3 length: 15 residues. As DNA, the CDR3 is TGTGCCAGCAGTGTACAGGGGGGCCCAAGTGAAAAACTGTTTTTT. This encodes CASSVQGGPSEKLFF. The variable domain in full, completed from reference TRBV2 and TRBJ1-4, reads EPEVTQTPSHQVTQMGQEVILRCVPISNHLYFYWYRQILGQKVEFLVSFYNNEISEKSEIFDDQFSVERPDGSNFTLKIRSTKLEDSAMYFCASSVQGGPSEKLFFGSGTQLSVL.

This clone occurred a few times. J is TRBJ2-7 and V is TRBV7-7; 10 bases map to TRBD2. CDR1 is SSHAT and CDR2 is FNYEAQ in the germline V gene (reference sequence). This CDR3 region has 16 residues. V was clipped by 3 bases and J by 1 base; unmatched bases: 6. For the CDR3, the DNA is TGTGCCAGCAGCTTCATAAGCGGGGGGGCTTCCTACGAGCAGTACTTC. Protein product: CASSFISGGASYEQYF.

CDR3 sequence (DNA): TGTGCCAGCAGCTTGCAGGGGGCCACCGAAAAACTGTTTTTT. This codes for CASSLQGATEKLFF. The chain combines TRBV5-4 with TRBJ1-4; 8 nucleotides align to TRBD1. Trimming at V came to 1 base and at J to 8 bases, leaving 4 bases not matched to a gene. The CDR3 covers 14 residues. Germline V CDR1 and CDR2: SGHNT, YYREEE (reference sequence).

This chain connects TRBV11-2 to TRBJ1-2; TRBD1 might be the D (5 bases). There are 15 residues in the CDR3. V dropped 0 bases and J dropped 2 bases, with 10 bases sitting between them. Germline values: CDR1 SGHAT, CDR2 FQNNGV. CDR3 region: CASSLDRGLNYGYTF. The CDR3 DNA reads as TGTGCCAGCAGCTTAGATCGGGGACTCAACTATGGCTACACCTTC.

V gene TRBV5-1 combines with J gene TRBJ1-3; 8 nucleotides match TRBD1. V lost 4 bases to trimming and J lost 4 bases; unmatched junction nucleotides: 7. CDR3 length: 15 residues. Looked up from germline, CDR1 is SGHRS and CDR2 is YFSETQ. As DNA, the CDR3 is TGCGCCAGCAGCGGTCAGGGGGCGGTCGGAAACACCATATATTTT. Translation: CASSGQGAVGNTIYF. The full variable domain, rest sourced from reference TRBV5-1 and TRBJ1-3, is KAGVTQTPRYLIKTRGQQVTLSCSPISGHRSVSWYQQTPGQGLQFLFEYFSETQRNKGNFPGRFSGRQFSNSRSEMNVSTLELGDSALYLCASSGQGAVGNTIYFGEGSWLTVV.

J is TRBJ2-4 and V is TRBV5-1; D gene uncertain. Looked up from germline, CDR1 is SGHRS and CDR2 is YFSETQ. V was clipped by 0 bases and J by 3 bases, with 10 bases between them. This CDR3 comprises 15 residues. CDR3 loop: CASSLALGDKNIQYF. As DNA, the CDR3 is TGCGCCAGCAGCTTGGCCCTCGGAGACAAAAACATTCAGTACTTC.

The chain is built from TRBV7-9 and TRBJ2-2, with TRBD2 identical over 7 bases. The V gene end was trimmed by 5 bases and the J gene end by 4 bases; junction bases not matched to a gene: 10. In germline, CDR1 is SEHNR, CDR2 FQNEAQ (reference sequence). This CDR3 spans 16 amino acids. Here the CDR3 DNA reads TGTGCCAGCAGCCCGAGGACTAGTGGGGTCACCGGGGAGCTGTTTTTT. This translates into CASSPRTSGVTGELFF. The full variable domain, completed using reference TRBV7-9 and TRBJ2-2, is DTGVSQNPRHKITKRGQNVTFRCDPISEHNRLYWYRQTLGQGPEFLTYFQNEAQLEKSRLLSDRFSAERPKGSFSTLEIQRTEQGDSAMYLCASSPRTSGVTGELFFGEGSRLTVL.